Below, 12 T cell receptor beta chains from the same sample are listed, as sequenced in a study of T cell clonality in common variable immunodeficiency. Here immunoSEQ multiplex PCR was the method, and the copy in TCRdb shows in-frame clones only, minus some. This sample comprises some 33,000 clones, none seen once only. The sequencing input was peripheral blood mononuclear cells. The receptors originated from a person aged 18-70 years in good health.

There are many counts of this clone. CDR3 DNA, as far as it was read: TGTGCCAGCAAGAGAGGGACAGGGGGGGCAGATACG. Residues: CASKRGTGGADT. The CDR3 as a whole reads CASKRGTGGADTQYF. The chain employs TRBV5-4 and TRBJ2-3; 11 bases agree with TRBD1. The read is 3 residues too short to cover the CDR3 end, so that end is filled in from the germline J gene. CDR1 SGHNT and CDR2 YYREEE come from the germline V gene (reference sequence). J lost 4 bases, V lost 6 bases, and 7 bases had no gene match. The CDR3 runs to 15 residues.

This clone was counted ten times or more. The CDR3 extends 3 residues past the end of the read, so its final part is completed from the germline J gene. The V gene is TRBV7-2, the J gene TRBJ1-1, with TRBD1 as a possible D gene (5 bases). CDR3 size: 14 residues. From germline, CDR1 is SGHTA and CDR2 FQGNSA. V lost 2 bases to trimming and J lost 0 bases, with 7 bases between them. CDR3 region: CASSLQGMNTEAFF. CDR3 DNA (partial): TGTGCCAGCAGCTTACAGGGTATGAACACTGAA.

This clone was picked up a small number of times. The read terminates 3 residues ahead of where the CDR3 ends, so the germline J gene completes it. The chain couples TRBV7-6 to TRBJ1-5; D might be TRBD1 (6 bases). Germline V gene data show CDR1 as SGHVS and CDR2 as FNYEAQ. Deletions cut 2 bases from V and 7 bases from J, with 12 bases between. The CDR3 consists of 14 residues. The part of the CDR3 DNA that was read is TGTGCCAGCAGCTTACCGGGCCAGGGGCAGCCC. Its protein product is CASSLPGQGQP. In full, the CDR3 is CASSLPGQGQPQHF.

A note on this clone: The read terminates 3 residues ahead of where the CDR3 ends, so the germline J gene completes it. The J gene is TRBJ2-1, the V gene TRBV19, with D perhaps assigned TRBD1 or TRBD2 (5 bases each). The V end was cut by 7 bases, the J end by 3 bases, with 13 bases between. The germline CDR1 and CDR2 sequences are LNHDA and SQIVND (reference sequence). The CDR3 spans 14 residues. The CDR3: CASKGERFYNEQFF. Partial CDR3 DNA: TGTGCCAGTAAAGGGGAGCGTTTCTACAATGAG.

This clone was seen at least ten times. With the read ending 3 residues before the CDR3 end, the germline J gene is used to fill in that end. V is TRBV12-3 or TRBV12-4 and J is TRBJ2-1; 10 positions match TRBD2. The CDR3 extends over 15 amino acids. The ends lost 6 bases at V and 4 bases at J; junction bases unmatched: 6. The CDR3 loop reads CASSPAGGPYNEQFF. Partial CDR3 DNA: TGTGCCAGCAGCCCAGCGGGAGGGCCTTACAATGAG.

This clone was seen ten or more times. The read halts 3 residues ahead of the CDR3 end, with the missing end drawn from the germline J gene. The chain has TRBV5-5 and TRBJ1-2; no clear D gene. Germline CDR1 SGHKS, CDR2 YYEKEE (reference sequence). The CDR3 consists of 11 residues. CDR3 DNA, as far as it was read: TGTGCCAGCAGCGCAGAGAGTGAC. Amino acids: CASSAESD. The complete CDR3 protein is CASSAESDYTF. The full variable domain, in which reference TRBV5-5 and TRBJ1-2 provide the parts outside the CDR3, is DAGVTQSPTHLIKTRGQQVTLRCSPISGHKSVSWYQQVLGQGPQFIFQYYEKEERGRGNFPDRFSARQFPNYSSELNVNALLLGDSALYLCASSAESDYTFGSGTRLTVV.

This clone was seen at least ten times. The read ends 3 residues shy of where the CDR3 ends; the end is completed using the germline J gene. The J gene is TRBJ2-7, the V gene TRBV20-1; D perhaps matches TRBD2 (6 bases). The germline V and J ends were trimmed by 0 bases and 0 bases, with 15 bases remaining between them. This CDR3 region has 16 residues. Germline V gives CDR1 DFQATT, CDR2 SNEGSKA (reference sequence). The CDR3 bases that were read are TGCAGTGCTAGAGATACATTCGGGGGAAACTCCTACGAG. Its protein product is CSARDTFGGNSYE. The entire CDR3 protein reads CSARDTFGGNSYEQYF.

This clone showed up many times. The sequenced fragment ends 3 residues before the CDR3 boundary, so the rest is inferred from the germline J gene. The genes are TRBV10-1 and TRBJ2-3; 8 bases line up with TRBD1. This CDR3 contains 15 residues. The germline V gene has CDR1 WNHNN and CDR2 SYGVQD (reference sequence). CDR3 DNA, as far as it was read: TGCGCCAGCAGGGGAGACAGGGGAAACAATCAGCCG. Amino acids: CASRGDRGNNQP. The entire CDR3 protein reads CASRGDRGNNQPQYF.

This clone was detected ten times or more. Sequencing ends 3 residues short of the CDR3 end; the germline J gene provides the rest. The genes are TRBV5-1 and TRBJ2-5; 7 nucleotides match TRBD1. Per germline, CDR1 SGHRS and CDR2 YFSETQ. V trimming: 3 bases; J trimming: 2 bases; junction bases outside the gene matches: 4. The CDR3 has 14 amino acids. The CDR3 bases that were read are TGCGCCAGCAGCTCCGGACAGGCACAAGAGACC. Its translation: CASSSGQAQET. The full CDR3 sequence reads CASSSGQAQETQYF.

The sample holds many counts of this clone. CDR3 DNA, as far as it was read: TGTGCCAGCTCACCAGATCCACTAGCGGGAGACACCGGGGAG. It yields the protein CASSPDPLAGDTGE. Given in full, the CDR3 is CASSPDPLAGDTGELFF. The V call is TRBV18, the J call TRBJ2-2; 11 nucleotides line up with TRBD2. The read comes to an end 3 residues before the CDR3 does, leaving the germline J gene to fill in the end. The CDR3 has 17 residues. The V gene end was trimmed by 2 bases and the J gene end by 3 bases; junction bases not matched to a gene: 5. CDR1 is KGHSH and CDR2 is LQKENI in the germline V gene.

This clone has ten or more counts. The CDR3 end lies 3 residues beyond the end of the read and is filled in from the germline J gene. The rearrangement uses TRBV7-2 and TRBJ2-7; 7 bases map to TRBD1. There are 15 residues in the CDR3. Germline-derived CDR1 and CDR2 are SGHTA and FQGNSA. J was trimmed by 3 bases and V by 3 bases; bases with no gene match: 8. The sequenced CDR3 bases are TGTGCCAGCAGCTTCGCCCCCGGGACAGACTACGAG. Translated: CASSFAPGTDYE. Given in full, the CDR3 is CASSFAPGTDYEQYF.

This clone came up many times. At the DNA level, this CDR3 is encoded by other sequences in the same sample as well. Partial CDR3 DNA: TGCGCCAGCAGCTTGGAACAGAACGGAAACACC. This gives the protein CASSLEQNGNT. In full, the CDR3 reads CASSLEQNGNTIYF. The chain joins TRBV5-1 to TRBJ1-3; D gene unclear. The DNA ends 3 residues before the CDR3 does, and the rest of the CDR3 is filled in from the germline J gene. The CDR3 spans 14 residues. V dropped 0 bases and J dropped 4 bases, with 8 bases sitting between them. Per germline, CDR1 SGHRS and CDR2 YFSETQ.